Sequencing of this T cell receptor beta chain was carried out in a study of T cell repertoires in cytomegalovirus infection. Overall study context: HLA-B-restricted CMV epitopes that are well studied were used alongside recently identified HLA-C-restricted ones.

One entry per CDR3 protein results from TCRdb running MiXCR on the reads. The sample has 300,000 to 400,000 distinct CDR3 sequences, 20% to 25% seen once. Germline V gene lookup returns CDR1 MNHEY and CDR2 SVGAGI. The length of the CDR3 is 12 residues. V lost 2 bases and J lost 14, with 12 bases in between. Comment on this clonotype: Its antigen remains unidentified.

This TCR was sampled from a human donor in good health (CMV status not recorded). Some clones in this sample may be carry-over from other donors' samples. The specimen was cultured PBMCs, collected from culture after CMV antigen stimulation. The chain carries TRBV6-5 and TRBJ1-4; D is possibly TRBD1 (6 bases). The CDR3 loop reads CASSYNRVVLFF. In DNA form, the CDR3 reads TGTGCCAGCAGTTACAACAGGGTGGTGCTGTTTTTT.